A selection of T cell receptor beta chains follows, all from one sample in a study of blood T cell repertoires in COVID-19. Libraries were prepared by immunoSEQ multiplex PCR; TCRdb keeps only in-frame clonotypes and omits some of them. Of about 280,000 clones in the sample, around 85% were seen once. The sample taken for sequencing was peripheral blood. These receptors all come from a man aged 50-59 years with active or convalescent COVID-19. CDR3s include the opening cysteine and the closing phenylalanine or tryptophan. The D gene is left open where the match is weak. Clone size is stated in some rows and not others, as once, few, many or a class when expanded.

clone_size	v_call	j_call	d_call	cdr3_nt	cdr3_aa
-	TRBV27	TRBJ2-1	TRBD2	TGTGCCAGCAGTTCACGGAGGGAGGGCGCCTACAATGAGCAGTTCTTC	CASSSRREGAYNEQFF
-	TRBV30	TRBJ1-1	-	TGTGCCTGGTTACGGGAAACTGAAGCTTTCTTT	CAWLRETEAFF
-	TRBV9	TRBJ2-7	TRBD2	TGTGCCAGCAGCGTAGATCCGGGACCCGTTACTAGCGGGGGATCCTACGAGCAGTACTTC	CASSVDPGPVTSGGSYEQYF
-	TRBV5-1	TRBJ1-4	-	TGCGCCAGCAGCCATCAGGGGTTGGCTGAAAAACTGTTTTTT	CASSHQGLAEKLFF
-	TRBV12-5	TRBJ1-4	TRBD1	TGTGCTAGTGGTTTGGCCCCCCCGGGACAGGGATATGAAAAACTGTTTTTT	CASGLAPPGQGYEKLFF
once	TRBV19	TRBJ2-1	-	TGTGCCAGTAGTATTGGCGGGTTAGGCTACAATGAGCAGTTCTTC	CASSIGGLGYNEQFF
once	TRBV5-4	TRBJ1-2	-	TGTGCCAGCAGCTTTGGCCAGGGCTATGGCTACACCTTC	CASSFGQGYGYTF
once	TRBV29-1	TRBJ2-7	TRBD2	TGCAGCGTTGAAGGTCTAGCGGGAGGGCCGTCCTACGAGCAGTACTTC	CSVEGLAGGPSYEQYF
-	TRBV7-9	TRBJ2-5	TRBD1	TGTGCCAGCAGCTCGAGGACAGGGGGCGCGGAGACCCAGTACTTC	CASSSRTGGAETQYF
-	TRBV2	TRBJ1-1	-	TGTGCCAGCACCCTTGCGGAGTCCAAAGCTTTCTTT	CASTLAESKAFF
-	TRBV7-3	TRBJ1-6	-	TGTGCCAGCAGACCAGGGCAGGCTAATTCACCCCTCCACTTT	CASRPGQANSPLHF
-	TRBV28	TRBJ1-4	-	TGCGCCAGCAGCCAGACAGTAGGTTTTGAAAAACTGTTTTTT	CASSQTVGFEKLFF
-	TRBV29-1	TRBJ1-1	TRBD1	TGCAGCGTCTCCACCGGGACAGGGGAAGCTTTCTTT	CSVSTGTGEAFF
-	TRBV5-1	TRBJ2-7	-	TGCGCCAGCAGTTCTTCCTACGAGCAGTACTTC	CASSSSYEQYF
-	TRBV19	TRBJ2-3	TRBD1	TGTGCCAGTAGTCCCCGGGGACAGGGAGTATTGGATACGCAGTATTTT	CASSPRGQGVLDTQYF
-	TRBV6-2/TRBV6-3	TRBJ1-1	-	TGTGCCAGCAGTTCTGTAACTAACACTGAAGCTTTCTTT	CASSSVTNTEAFF
-	TRBV25-1	TRBJ2-7	TRBD1	TGTGCCAGCAGTGAATCCGGGACAGGAGCCTACGAGCAGTACTTC	CASSESGTGAYEQYF
-	TRBV5-1	TRBJ1-1	TRBD1	TGCGCCAGCAGCTTGGGAGTGGGGACAGAGGAAGCTTTCTTT	CASSLGVGTEEAFF
-	TRBV20-1	TRBJ1-2	-	TGCAGTGCTAGTTCCCAGGCACTGGGCTACACCTTC	CSASSQALGYTF
-	TRBV4-3	TRBJ1-4	-	TGCGCCAGCAGCCCCGACCGGGGAGGTGACGAAAAACTGTTTTTT	CASSPDRGGDEKLFF
-	TRBV18	TRBJ2-2	-	TGTGCCAGCTCACCTCGGCGGGTAGGAGACACCGGGGAGCTGTTTTTT	CASSPRRVGDTGELFF
few	TRBV7-9	TRBJ2-3	-	TGTGCCAGCAGCTTATACCAACTCCGGAGCACAGATACGCAGTATTTT	CASSLYQLRSTDTQYF
-	TRBV30	TRBJ2-7	-	TGTGCCTGTTCGGACAGTGGGGCCTACGAGCAGTACTTC	CACSDSGAYEQYF
once	TRBV18	TRBJ2-3	TRBD1	TGTGCCAGCTCACTCTCGGGACAGCCCCGACGAGCGCAGTATTTT	CASSLSGQPRRAQYF
-	TRBV4-3	TRBJ2-1	TRBD2	TGCGCCAGCAGCCAACGACGTCCGGGACTAGCGGGCCATGAGCAGTTCTTC	CASSQRRPGLAGHEQFF
-	TRBV7-8	TRBJ1-2	TRBD1	TGTGCCAGCAGCTCGCAGGGGGTTGATGGCTACACCTTC	CASSSQGVDGYTF